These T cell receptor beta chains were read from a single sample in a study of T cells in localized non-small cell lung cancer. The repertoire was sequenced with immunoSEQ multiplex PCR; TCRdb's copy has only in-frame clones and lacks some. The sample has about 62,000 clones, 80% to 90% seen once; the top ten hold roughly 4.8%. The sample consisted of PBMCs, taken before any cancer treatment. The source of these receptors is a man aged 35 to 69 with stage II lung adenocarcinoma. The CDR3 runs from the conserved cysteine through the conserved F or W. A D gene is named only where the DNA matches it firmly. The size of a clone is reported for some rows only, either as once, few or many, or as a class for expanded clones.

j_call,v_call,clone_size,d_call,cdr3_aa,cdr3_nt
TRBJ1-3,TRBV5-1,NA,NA,CASSLSGPSGNTIYF,TGCGCCAGCAGCTTGTCAGGGCCCTCTGGAAACACCATATATTTT
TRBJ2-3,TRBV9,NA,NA,CASSVGAQGEITDTQYF,TGTGCCAGCAGCGTAGGGGCCCAGGGTGAGATCACAGATACGCAGTATTTT
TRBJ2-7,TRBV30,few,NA,CAWTDGVSSYEQYF,TGTGCCTGGACTGACGGGGTGAGCTCCTACGAGCAGTACTTC
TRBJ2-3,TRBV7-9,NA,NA,CASSLGTAWGTDTQYF,TGTGCCAGCAGCTTAGGGACAGCTTGGGGCACAGATACGCAGTATTTT
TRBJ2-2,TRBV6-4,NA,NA,CASKLSPFVTGELFF,TGTGCCAGCAAACTATCTCCTTTTGTCACCGGGGAGCTGTTTTTT
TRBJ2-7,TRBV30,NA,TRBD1,CAWSPGQGGDEQYF,TGTGCCTGGAGTCCAGGACAGGGAGGAGACGAGCAGTACTTC
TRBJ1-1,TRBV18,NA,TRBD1,CASSPGGRDTEAFF,TGTGCCAGCTCCCCAGGGGGCCGGGACACTGAAGCTTTCTTT
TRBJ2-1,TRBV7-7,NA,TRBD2,CASSLAGRYGEQFF,TGTGCTAGCAGCTTAGCGGGGAGATATGGTGAGCAGTTCTTC
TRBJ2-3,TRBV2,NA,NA,CASSPLGGGTDTQYF,TGTGCCAGCAGTCCACTGGGGGGAGGAACAGATACGCAGTATTTT
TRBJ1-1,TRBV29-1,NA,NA,CRCQGGGTEAFF,TGCAGGTGCCAGGGCGGGGGCACTGAAGCTTTCTTT
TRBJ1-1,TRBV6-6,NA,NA,CASSPLQGTEAFF,TGTGCCAGCAGCCCTTTACAGGGCACTGAAGCTTTCTTT
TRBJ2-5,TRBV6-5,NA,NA,CASSYSVADQETQYF,TGTGCCAGCAGTTACTCAGTGGCAGACCAAGAGACCCAGTACTTC
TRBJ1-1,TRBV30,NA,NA,CAWSLQAGTEAFF,TGTGCCTGGAGTCTACAGGCGGGCACTGAAGCTTTCTTT
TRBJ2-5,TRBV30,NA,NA,CAWSRGETQYF,TGTGCCTGGAGTAGGGGAGAGACCCAGTACTTC
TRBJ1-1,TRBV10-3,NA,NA,CAIRDGGDTEAFF,TGTGCCATCAGGGACGGGGGGGACACTGAAGCTTTCTTT
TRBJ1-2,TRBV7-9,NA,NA,CASTVGSDYGYTF,TGTGCCAGCACCGTCGGATCCGACTATGGCTACACCTTC
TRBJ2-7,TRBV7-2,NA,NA,CASSLVATGDEQYF,TGTGCCAGCAGCTTAGTAGCGACCGGGGACGAGCAGTACTTC
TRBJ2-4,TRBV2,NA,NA,CASSGYTEIVAKNIQYF,TGTGCCAGCAGTGGGTACACCGAGATTGTAGCCAAAAACATTCAGTACTTC
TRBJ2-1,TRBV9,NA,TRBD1,CASSGQGYYNEQFF,TGTGCCAGCAGCGGACAGGGCTACTACAATGAGCAGTTCTTC
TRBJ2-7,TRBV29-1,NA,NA,CSVGRVGAYEQYF,TGCAGCGTTGGAAGGGTAGGTGCCTACGAGCAGTACTTC
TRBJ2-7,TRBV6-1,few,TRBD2,CASSEPGFTSGIGVGYEQYF,TGTGCCAGCAGTGAACCGGGGTTTACTAGCGGGATAGGTGTGGGCTACGAGCAGTACTTC
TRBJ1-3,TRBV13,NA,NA,CASSPMGARAVRGNTIYF,TGTGCCAGCAGCCCCATGGGGGCGCGGGCGGTCCGTGGAAACACCATATATTTT
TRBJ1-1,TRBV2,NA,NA,CASSADGTEAFF,TGTGCCAGCAGTGCCGACGGGACTGAAGCTTTCTTT
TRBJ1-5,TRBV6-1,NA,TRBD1,CASSKDRVSNQPQHF,TGTGCCAGCAGTAAGGACAGGGTGAGCAATCAGCCCCAGCATTTT
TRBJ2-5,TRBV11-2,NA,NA,CASSLDRETQYF,TGTGCCAGCAGCTTAGACAGGGAGACCCAGTACTTC
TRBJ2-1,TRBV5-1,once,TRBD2,CASSLEGTSGGMNEQFF,TGCGCCAGCAGCTTGGAGGGCACTAGCGGAGGTATGAATGAGCAGTTCTTC
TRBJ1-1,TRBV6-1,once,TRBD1,CASSQGQGGAETSLAAFF,TGTGCCAGCAGTCAAGGACAGGGGGGCGCGGAGACTTCCCTTGCGGCTTTCTTT
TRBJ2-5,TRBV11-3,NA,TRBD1,CASSLAFLADRSGTQYF,TGTGCCAGCAGCTTAGCCTTTCTCGCGGACAGGAGCGGGACCCAGTACTTC
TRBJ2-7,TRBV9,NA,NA,CASSVAPGSGSEQYF,TGTGCCAGCAGCGTAGCTCCCGGGAGTGGTAGCGAGCAGTACTTC
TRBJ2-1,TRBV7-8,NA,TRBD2,CASSLVLAGGLSSYNEQFF,TGTGCCAGCAGCTTAGTACTAGCGGGAGGGCTTAGCTCCTACAATGAGCAGTTCTTC
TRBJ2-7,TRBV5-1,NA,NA,CASSTSPSYGEQYF,TGCGCCAGCAGTACCAGTCCTTCCTACGGGGAGCAGTACTTC
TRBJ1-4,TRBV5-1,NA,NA,CASNLASGDEKLFF,TGCGCCAGCAACTTGGCCAGTGGCGATGAAAAACTGTTTTTT
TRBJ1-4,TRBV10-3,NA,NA,CAIRSTGPNEKLFF,TGTGCCATCAGGTCGACAGGCCCTAATGAAAAACTGTTTTTT
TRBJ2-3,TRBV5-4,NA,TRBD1,CASSPLPGQGFDTQYF,TGTGCCAGCAGCCCATTACCGGGACAGGGATTTGATACGCAGTATTTT
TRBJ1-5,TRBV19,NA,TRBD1,CASSLLTGMSNQPQHF,TGTGCCAGTAGTCTTCTGACAGGGATGAGCAATCAGCCCCAGCATTTT
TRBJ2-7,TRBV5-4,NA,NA,CASSLDLADPYEQYF,TGTGCCAGCAGCTTGGACTTAGCGGATCCCTACGAGCAGTACTTC
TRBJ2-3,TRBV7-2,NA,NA,CASSSQGIRTDTQYF,TGTGCCAGCAGCTCACAAGGCATCCGCACAGATACGCAGTATTTT
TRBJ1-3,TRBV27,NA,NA,CASSLSGLGNTIYF,TGTGCCAGCAGTTTATCAGGGCTCGGAAACACCATATATTTT
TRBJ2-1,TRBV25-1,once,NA,CASGRDRTSYNEQFF,TGTGCCAGCGGGAGGGACAGGACTTCCTACAATGAGCAGTTCTTC
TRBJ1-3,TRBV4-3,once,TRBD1,CASSQDRTGIRNTIYF,TGCGCCAGCAGCCAAGACCGGACAGGGATAAGAAACACCATATATTTT
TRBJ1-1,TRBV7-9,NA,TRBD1,CASSTGTGLMNTEAFF,TGTGCCAGCAGCACCGGGACAGGACTAATGAACACTGAAGCTTTCTTT
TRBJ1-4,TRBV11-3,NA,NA,CASSTQRVGDEKLFF,TGTGCCAGCAGCACCCAGAGGGTGGGGGATGAAAAACTGTTTTTT
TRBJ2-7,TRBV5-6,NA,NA,CASSQWSFYEQYF,TGTGCCAGCAGCCAGTGGTCTTTCTACGAGCAGTACTTC
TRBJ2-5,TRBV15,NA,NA,CATSRDPQRWETQYF,TGTGCCACCAGCAGAGATCCCCAGAGGTGGGAGACCCAGTACTTC